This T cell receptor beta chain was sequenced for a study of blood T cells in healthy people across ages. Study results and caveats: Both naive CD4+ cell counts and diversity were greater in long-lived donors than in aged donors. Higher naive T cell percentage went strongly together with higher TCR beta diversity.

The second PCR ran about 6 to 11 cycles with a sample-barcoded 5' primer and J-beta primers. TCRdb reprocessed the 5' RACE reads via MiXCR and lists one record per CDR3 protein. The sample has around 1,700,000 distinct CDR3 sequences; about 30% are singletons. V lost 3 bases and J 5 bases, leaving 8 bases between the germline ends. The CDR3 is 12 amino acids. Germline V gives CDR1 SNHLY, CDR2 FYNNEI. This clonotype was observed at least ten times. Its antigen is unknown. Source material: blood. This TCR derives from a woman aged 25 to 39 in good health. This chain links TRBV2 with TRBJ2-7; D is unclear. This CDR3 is CASSDSLNEQYF. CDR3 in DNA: TGTGCCAGCAGTGATTCTCTAAACGAGCAGTACTTC.